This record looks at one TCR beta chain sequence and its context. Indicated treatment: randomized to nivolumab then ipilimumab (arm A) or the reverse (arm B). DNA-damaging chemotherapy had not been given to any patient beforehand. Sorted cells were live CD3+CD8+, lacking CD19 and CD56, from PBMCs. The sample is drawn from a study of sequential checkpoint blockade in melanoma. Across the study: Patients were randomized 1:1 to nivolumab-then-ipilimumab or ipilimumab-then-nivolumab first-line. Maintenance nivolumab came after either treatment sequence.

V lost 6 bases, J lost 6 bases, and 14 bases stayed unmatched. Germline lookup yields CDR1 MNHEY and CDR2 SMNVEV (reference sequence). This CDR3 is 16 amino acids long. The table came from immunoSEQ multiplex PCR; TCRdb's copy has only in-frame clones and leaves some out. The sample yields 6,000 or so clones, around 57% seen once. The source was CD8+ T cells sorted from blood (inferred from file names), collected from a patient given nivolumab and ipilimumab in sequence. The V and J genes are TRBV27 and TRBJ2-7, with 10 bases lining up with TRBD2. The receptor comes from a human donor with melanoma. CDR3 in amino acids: CASRTTSGMGSGEQYF. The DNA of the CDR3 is TGTGCCAGCAGAACTACTAGCGGGATGGGGTCTGGCGAGCAGTACTTC.